This TCR beta chain is drawn from a study of cytomegalovirus exposure and HLA in healthy donors. The study ran its PCR with 60 Vbeta and 13 Jbeta primers. Only in-frame clones appear in the TCRdb table, and some are missing; sequencing was by immunoSEQ multiplex PCR. The repertoire includes 250,000 to 350,000 clones, roughly 80% of them detected once, and less than 0.4% sits in the top ten. Sequenced sample: PBMCs. The source is a girl aged 2 to 9 in good health and CMV-seronegative.

The CDR3 spells CASRFGTSQDEQYF. CDR3 DNA sequence: TGCGCCAGCAGGTTTGGGACTAGCCAAGACGAGCAGTACTTC. The rearrangement links TRBV5-1 to TRBJ2-5; 9 bases agree with TRBD2. The closer fit of TRBJ2-7 to the DNA end suggests the J call may be wrong. Germline loops: CDR1 SGHRS, CDR2 YFSETQ. This CDR3 contains 14 residues.